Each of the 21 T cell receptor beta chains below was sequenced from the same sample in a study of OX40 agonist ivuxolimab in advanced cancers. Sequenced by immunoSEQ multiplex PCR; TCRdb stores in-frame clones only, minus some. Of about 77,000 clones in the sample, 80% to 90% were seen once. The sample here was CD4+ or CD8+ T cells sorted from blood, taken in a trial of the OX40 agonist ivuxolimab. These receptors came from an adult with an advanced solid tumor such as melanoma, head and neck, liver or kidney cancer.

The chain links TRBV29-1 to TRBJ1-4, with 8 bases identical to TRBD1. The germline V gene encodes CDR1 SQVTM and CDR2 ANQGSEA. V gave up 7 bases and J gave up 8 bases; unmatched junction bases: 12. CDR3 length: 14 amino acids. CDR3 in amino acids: CSAGMQGAREKLFF. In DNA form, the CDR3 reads TGCAGCGCCGGGATGCAGGGGGCGCGGGAAAAACTGTTTTTT.

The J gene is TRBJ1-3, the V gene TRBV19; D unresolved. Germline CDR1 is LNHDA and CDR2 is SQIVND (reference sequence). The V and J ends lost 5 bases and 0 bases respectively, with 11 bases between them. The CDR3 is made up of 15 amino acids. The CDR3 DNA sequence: TGTGCCAGTAGTCGTATTCTGTTCTCTGGAAACACCATATATTTT. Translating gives CASSRILFSGNTIYF.

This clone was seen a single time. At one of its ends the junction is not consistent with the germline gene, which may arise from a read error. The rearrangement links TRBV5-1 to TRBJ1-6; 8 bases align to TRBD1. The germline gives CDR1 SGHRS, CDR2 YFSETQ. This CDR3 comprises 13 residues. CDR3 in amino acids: CASSPDRDSPLHF. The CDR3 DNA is TGTGCCAGCAGCCCGGACAGGGACTCACCCCTCCACTTT.

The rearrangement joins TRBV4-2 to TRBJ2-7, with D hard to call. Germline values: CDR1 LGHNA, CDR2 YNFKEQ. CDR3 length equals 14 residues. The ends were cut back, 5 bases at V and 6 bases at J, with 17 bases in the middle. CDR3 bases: TGTGCCAGCAGCAATCCCCGCTCCCTCTCCGAGCAGTACTTC. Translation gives CASSNPRSLSEQYF.

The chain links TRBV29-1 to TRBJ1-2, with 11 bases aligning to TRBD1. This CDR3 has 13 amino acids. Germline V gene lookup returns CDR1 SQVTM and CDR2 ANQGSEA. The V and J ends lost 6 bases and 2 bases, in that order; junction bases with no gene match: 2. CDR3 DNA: TGCAGCGTCGGGACAGGGGGGAACTATGGCTACACCTTC. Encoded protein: CSVGTGGNYGYTF.

The CDR3 nucleotides are TGTGCCAGCAGCTTTAAGCGGGACACTGAAGCTTTCTTT. Its translation: CASSFKRDTEAFF. The chain employs TRBV7-6 and TRBJ1-1; D remains unclear. This CDR3 comprises 13 residues. CDR1 SGHVS and CDR2 FNYEAQ come from the germline V gene. V shed 3 bases and J shed 3 bases, with 8 bases lying between them.

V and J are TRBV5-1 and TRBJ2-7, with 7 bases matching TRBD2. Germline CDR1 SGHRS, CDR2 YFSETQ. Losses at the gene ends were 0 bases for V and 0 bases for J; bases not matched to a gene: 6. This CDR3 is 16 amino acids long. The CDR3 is CASSLGTSLSSYEQYF. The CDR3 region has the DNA TGCGCCAGCAGCTTGGGGACTAGTCTTAGCTCCTACGAGCAGTACTTC. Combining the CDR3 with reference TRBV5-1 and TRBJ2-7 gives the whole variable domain KAGVTQTPRYLIKTRGQQVTLSCSPISGHRSVSWYQQTPGQGLQFLFEYFSETQRNKGNFPGRFSGRQFSNSRSEMNVSTLELGDSALYLCASSLGTSLSSYEQYFGPGTRLTVT.

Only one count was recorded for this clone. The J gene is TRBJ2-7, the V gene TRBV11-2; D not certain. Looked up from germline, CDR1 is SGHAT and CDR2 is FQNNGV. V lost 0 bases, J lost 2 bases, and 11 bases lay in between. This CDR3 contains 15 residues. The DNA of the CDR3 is TGTGCCAGCAGCTTAGATCCGGGCCCCACCTACGAGCAGTACTTC. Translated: CASSLDPGPTYEQYF.

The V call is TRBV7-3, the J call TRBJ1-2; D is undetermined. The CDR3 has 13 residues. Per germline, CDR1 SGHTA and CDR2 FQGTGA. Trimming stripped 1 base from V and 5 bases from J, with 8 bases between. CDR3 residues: CASSLNAGYGYTF. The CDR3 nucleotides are TGTGCCAGCAGCTTAAATGCGGGTTATGGCTACACCTTC.

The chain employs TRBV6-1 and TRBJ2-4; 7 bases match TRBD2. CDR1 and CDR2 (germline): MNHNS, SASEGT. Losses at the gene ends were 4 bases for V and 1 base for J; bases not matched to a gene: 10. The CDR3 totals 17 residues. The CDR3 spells CASSGPSGWSAKNIQYF. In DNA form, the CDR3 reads TGTGCCAGCAGTGGTCCTAGCGGTTGGTCGGCCAAAAACATTCAGTACTTC.

This CDR3 is CASNPGSSGNTIYF. Written as DNA, the CDR3 is TGTGCCAGTAACCCTGGCAGCTCTGGAAACACCATATATTTT. The chain has TRBV19 and TRBJ1-3; no definite D call. CDR1 and CDR2 (germline): LNHDA, SQIVND (reference sequence). CDR3 length: 14 residues. Trimming stripped 7 bases from V and 0 bases from J, with 10 bases between.

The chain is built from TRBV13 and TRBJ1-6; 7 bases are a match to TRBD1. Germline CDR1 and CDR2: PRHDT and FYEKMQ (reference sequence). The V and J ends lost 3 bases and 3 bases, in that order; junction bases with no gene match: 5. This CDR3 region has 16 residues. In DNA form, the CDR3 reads TGTGCCAGCAGCTTGTCCGGGACAGTCTATAATTCACCCCTCCACTTT. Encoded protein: CASSLSGTVYNSPLHF.

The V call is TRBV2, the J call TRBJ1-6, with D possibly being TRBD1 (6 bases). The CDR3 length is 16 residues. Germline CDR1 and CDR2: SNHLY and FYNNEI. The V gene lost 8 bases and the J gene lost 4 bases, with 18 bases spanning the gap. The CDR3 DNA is TGTGCCAGCCTCGAAGGGGGACATAGATATAATTCACCCCTCCACTTT. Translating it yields CASLEGGHRYNSPLHF.

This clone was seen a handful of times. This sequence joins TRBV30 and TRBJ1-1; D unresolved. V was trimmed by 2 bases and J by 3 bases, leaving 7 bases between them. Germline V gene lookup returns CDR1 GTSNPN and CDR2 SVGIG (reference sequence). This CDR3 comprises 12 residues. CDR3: CAWSHEDTEAFF. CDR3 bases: TGTGCCTGGAGTCATGAGGACACTGAAGCTTTCTTT.

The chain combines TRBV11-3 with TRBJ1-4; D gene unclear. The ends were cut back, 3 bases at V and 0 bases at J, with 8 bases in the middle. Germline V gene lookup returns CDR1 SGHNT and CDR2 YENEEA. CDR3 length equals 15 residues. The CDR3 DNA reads TGTGCCAGCAGCTTTAGAAAAGCAACTAATGAAAAACTGTTTTTT. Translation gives CASSFRKATNEKLFF.

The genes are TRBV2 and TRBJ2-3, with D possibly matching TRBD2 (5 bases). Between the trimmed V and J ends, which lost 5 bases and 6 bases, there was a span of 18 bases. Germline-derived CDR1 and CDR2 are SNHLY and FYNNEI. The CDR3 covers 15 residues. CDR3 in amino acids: CASSPGMVSSDTQYF. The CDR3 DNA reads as TGTGCCAGCAGTCCCGGGATGGTCAGTTCCGATACGCAGTATTTT.

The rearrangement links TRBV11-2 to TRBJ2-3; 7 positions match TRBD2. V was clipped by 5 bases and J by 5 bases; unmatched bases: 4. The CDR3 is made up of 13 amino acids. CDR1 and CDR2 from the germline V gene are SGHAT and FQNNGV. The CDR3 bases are TGTGCCAGCAGCCCTTGGGGGGGAGATACGCAGTATTTT. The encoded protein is CASSPWGGDTQYF.

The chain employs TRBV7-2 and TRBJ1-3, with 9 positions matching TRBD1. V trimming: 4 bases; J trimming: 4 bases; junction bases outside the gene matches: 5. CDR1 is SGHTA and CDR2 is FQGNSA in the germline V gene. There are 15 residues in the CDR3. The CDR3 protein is CASSYGTGKGNTIYF. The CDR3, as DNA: TGTGCCAGCAGCTACGGGACAGGGAAAGGAAACACCATATATTTT.

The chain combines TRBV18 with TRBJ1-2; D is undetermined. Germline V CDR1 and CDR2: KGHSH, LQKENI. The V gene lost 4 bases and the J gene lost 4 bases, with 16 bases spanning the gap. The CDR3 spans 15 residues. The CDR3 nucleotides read TGTGCCAGCTCACAGGAATCCGTCGCCCTCTATGGCTACACCTTC. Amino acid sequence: CASSQESVALYGYTF. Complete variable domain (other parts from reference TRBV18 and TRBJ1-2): NAGVMQNPRHLVRRRGQEARLRCSPMKGHSHVYWYRQLPEEGLKFMVYLQKENIIDESGMPKERFSAEFPKEGPSILRIQQVVRGDSAAYFCASSQESVALYGYTFGSGTRLTVV.

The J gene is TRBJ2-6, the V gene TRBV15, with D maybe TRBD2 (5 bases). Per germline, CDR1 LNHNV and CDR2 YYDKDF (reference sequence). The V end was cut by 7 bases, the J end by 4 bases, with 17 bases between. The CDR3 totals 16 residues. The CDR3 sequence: CATNPRSGFGANVLTF. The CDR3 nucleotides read TGTGCCACCAACCCGAGGTCGGGGTTCGGGGCCAACGTCCTGACTTTC.

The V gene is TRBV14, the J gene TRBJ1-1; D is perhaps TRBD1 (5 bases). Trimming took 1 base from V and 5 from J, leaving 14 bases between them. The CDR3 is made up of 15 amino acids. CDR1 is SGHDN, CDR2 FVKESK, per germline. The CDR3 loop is CASSQGKTVWTEAFF. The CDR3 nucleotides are TGTGCCAGCAGCCAAGGCAAGACAGTCTGGACTGAAGCTTTCTTT.